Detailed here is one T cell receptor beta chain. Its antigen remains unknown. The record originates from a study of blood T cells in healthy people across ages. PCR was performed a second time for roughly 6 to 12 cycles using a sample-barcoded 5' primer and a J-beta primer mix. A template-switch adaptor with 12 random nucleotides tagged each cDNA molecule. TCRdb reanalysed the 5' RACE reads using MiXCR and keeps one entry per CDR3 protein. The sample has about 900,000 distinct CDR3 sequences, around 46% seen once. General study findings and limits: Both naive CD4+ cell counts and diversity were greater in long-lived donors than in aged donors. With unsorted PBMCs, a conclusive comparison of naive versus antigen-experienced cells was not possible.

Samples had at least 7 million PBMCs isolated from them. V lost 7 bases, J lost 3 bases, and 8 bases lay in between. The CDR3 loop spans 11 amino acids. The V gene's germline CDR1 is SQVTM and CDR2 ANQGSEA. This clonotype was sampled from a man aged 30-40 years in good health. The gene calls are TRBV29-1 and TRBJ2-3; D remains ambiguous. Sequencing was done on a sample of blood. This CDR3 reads CSALRTDTQYF. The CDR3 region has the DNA TGCAGCGCTCTCAGGACAGATACGCAGTATTTT.